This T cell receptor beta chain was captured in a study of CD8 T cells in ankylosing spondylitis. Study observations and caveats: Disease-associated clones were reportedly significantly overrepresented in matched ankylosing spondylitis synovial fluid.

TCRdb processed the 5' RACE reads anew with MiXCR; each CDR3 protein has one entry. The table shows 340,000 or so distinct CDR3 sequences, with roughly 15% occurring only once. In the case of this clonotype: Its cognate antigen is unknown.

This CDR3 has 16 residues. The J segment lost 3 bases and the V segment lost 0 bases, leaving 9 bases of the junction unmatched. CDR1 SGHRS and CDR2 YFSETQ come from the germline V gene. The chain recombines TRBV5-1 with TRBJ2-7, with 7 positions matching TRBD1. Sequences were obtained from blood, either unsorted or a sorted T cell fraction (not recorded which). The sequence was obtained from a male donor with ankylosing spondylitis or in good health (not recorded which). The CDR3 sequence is CASSLEGGGLLYEQYF. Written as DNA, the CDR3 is TGCGCCAGCAGCTTGGAAGGGGGCGGATTACTCTACGAGCAGTACTTC.